This entry lists 16 T cell receptor beta chains sequenced from one sample in a study of T cell responses to AZD1222 COVID-19 vaccine. Clones were sequenced by immunoSEQ multiplex PCR, and TCRdb holds only the in-frame ones, with some missing. The sample contains about 73,000 clones, 89% of which appear only once. Source: peripheral blood, taken 28 days after the second AZD1222 dose. The receptors come from an adult who received the AZD1222 COVID-19 vaccine.

V is TRBV5-1 and J is TRBJ1-1; D possibly corresponds to TRBD1 (6 bases). The CDR3 has 15 residues. Germline V gene data show CDR1 as SGHRS and CDR2 as YFSETQ. V was shortened by 0 bases and J by 5 bases, with 14 bases between the two germline ends. For the CDR3, the DNA is TGCGCCAGCAGCTTGGACAGGGCTGGGGGGACTGAAGCTTTCTTT. This translates into CASSLDRAGGTEAFF.

The V gene is TRBV2, the J gene TRBJ1-6; TRBD1 matches 7 bases. The CDR3 is 13 residues long. CDR1 is SNHLY and CDR2 is FYNNEI in the germline V gene. The V and J ends lost 6 bases and 13 bases, in that order; junction bases with no gene match: 9. The CDR3 loop is CASRDTTGPPLHF. In nucleotides, the CDR3 is TGTGCCAGCAGAGATACGACAGGGCCCCCCCTCCACTTT.

The chain is built from TRBV3-1 (or the pseudogene TRBV3-2) and TRBJ1-5; tentatively, D is TRBD1 (6 bases). Looked up from germline, CDR1 is LGHDT and CDR2 is YNNKEL (reference sequence). The CDR3 spans 15 residues. Trimming took 3 bases from V and 4 from J, leaving 13 bases between them. The CDR3 nucleotides are TGTGCCAGCAGCCAGGGGGGGGCTGGTAATCAGCCCCAGCATTTT. Translated, it gives CASSQGGAGNQPQHF.

This chain joins TRBV19 and TRBJ1-2, with D maybe TRBD1 (6 bases). The CDR3 consists of 16 residues. The germline V gene encodes CDR1 LNHDA and CDR2 SQIVND (reference sequence). V gave up 0 bases and J gave up 4 bases, with 15 bases separating them. The CDR3 nucleotides are TGTGCCAGTAGTATAGAGAAACGCCGGGACATCTATGGCTACACCTTC. Amino acids: CASSIEKRRDIYGYTF.

The chain carries TRBV21-1 and TRBJ1-3. TRBV21-1 is marked as a pseudogene. This CDR3 is 18 amino acids long. The CDR3 is CASSKKVRAGSSGNTIYF. CDR3 bases: TGTGCCAGCAGCAAAAAGGTCAGGGCGGGCAGCTCTGGAAACACCATATATTTT.

This clone appeared once. V is TRBV9 and J is TRBJ1-4, with D unclear. Germline V lookup: CDR1 SGDLS, CDR2 YYNGEE. V was cut by 0 bases and J by 7 bases, with 16 bases left in between. This CDR3 has 16 amino acids. The CDR3 DNA is TGTGCCAGCAGCGTAGGGGAGGTTATTCCCTCTGAAAAACTGTTTTTT. Encoded protein: CASSVGEVIPSEKLFF. The complete variable domain, with remaining parts taken from reference TRBV9 and TRBJ1-4, reads DSGVTQTPKHLITATGQRVTLRCSPRSGDLSVYWYQQSLDQGLQFLIQYYNGEERAKGNILERFSAQQFPDLHSELNLSSLELGDSALYFCASSVGEVIPSEKLFFGSGTQLSVL.

This clone was observed a single time. The chain carries TRBV28 and TRBJ2-7, with D perhaps matching TRBD2 (6 bases). The germline gives CDR1 MDHEN, CDR2 SYDVKM. The length of the CDR3 is 10 residues. V was cut by 8 bases and J by 4 bases, with 6 bases left in between. The CDR3 region has the DNA TGTGCCAGCGGGAGGTACGAGCAGTACTTC. It codes for CASGRYEQYF. Using reference TRBV28 and TRBJ2-7 for the parts outside the CDR3, the full variable domain is DVKVTQSSRYLVKRTGEKVFLECVQDMDHENMFWYRQDPGLGLRLIYFSYDVKMKEKGDIPEGYSVSREKKERFSLILESASTNQTSMYLCASGRYEQYFGPGTRLTVT.

The chain has TRBV19 and TRBJ2-3; TRBD2 agrees at 7 bases. V was clipped by 2 bases and J by 6 bases; unmatched bases: 2. CDR1 and CDR2 (germline): LNHDA, SQIVND (reference sequence). The CDR3 is 13 amino acids. The CDR3 sequence: CASSIMGGDTQYF. The CDR3 DNA sequence: TGTGCCAGTAGTATAATGGGGGGGGATACGCAGTATTTT.

This sequence joins TRBV7-3 and TRBJ1-6; weak D call: TRBD1 (5 bases). In germline, CDR1 is SGHTA, CDR2 FQGTGA. Trimming cost V 4 bases and J 9 bases, with 13 bases left between them. The CDR3 runs to 14 residues. CDR3 sequence (DNA): TGTGCCAGCAGCTCCACAGGTGGCGGTTCACCCCTCCACTTT. Protein product: CASSSTGGGSPLHF.

The V gene is TRBV3-1 (or the pseudogene TRBV3-2), the J gene TRBJ2-1, with 16 bases aligning to TRBD2. The CDR3 has 19 residues. With 0 bases clipped from V and 3 bases from J, the junction kept 5 bases outside the gene matches. Looked up from germline, CDR1 is LGHDT and CDR2 is YNNKEL (reference sequence). The CDR3 reads CASSQEGTSGRALYNEQFF. The CDR3, as DNA: TGTGCCAGCAGCCAAGAGGGGACTAGCGGGAGGGCCCTCTACAATGAGCAGTTCTTC.

The CDR3 DNA sequence: TGCAGCGTATTGACCCTTGGGGCCTACGAGCAGTACTTC. Protein: CSVLTLGAYEQYF. The J gene is TRBJ2-7, the V gene TRBV29-1; no definite D call. Germline V lookup: CDR1 SQVTM, CDR2 ANQGSEA. The CDR3 covers 13 residues. The V end was cut by 6 bases, the J end by 2 bases, with 14 bases between.

This rearrangement joins TRBV19 to TRBJ2-3, with 8 positions matching TRBD2. The CDR3 covers 15 residues. V was pared by 6 bases and J by 3 bases, with 8 bases of the junction left unmatched. Germline-derived CDR1 and CDR2 are LNHDA and SQIVND (reference sequence). CDR3 DNA: TGTGCCAGTAGCAAGAGCGGGAGAGAGACAGATACGCAGTATTTT. It specifies CASSKSGRETDTQYF.

The chain links TRBV6-5 to TRBJ1-2; unclear D gene. Deletions cut 6 bases from V and 4 bases from J, with 12 bases between. Germline lookup yields CDR1 MNHEY and CDR2 SVGAGI. The length of the CDR3 is 13 residues. The DNA of the CDR3 is TGTGCCAGCAGCCCGGGTGGGCTCTATGGCTACACCTTC. Protein sequence: CASSPGGLYGYTF.

V usage is TRBV10-3 and J usage is TRBJ2-7; 11 nucleotides match TRBD1. V trimming: 7 bases; J trimming: 5 bases; junction bases outside the gene matches: 4. CDR1 and CDR2 (germline): ENHRY, SYGVKD. There are 13 residues in the CDR3. CDR3 sequence reads: CAIMGTGGNEQYF. The CDR3 DNA follows: TGTGCCATCATGGGGACAGGGGGTAACGAGCAGTACTTC.

The chain links TRBV7-2 to TRBJ2-7, with TRBD2 identical over 7 bases. The CDR3 is 13 residues long. After removal of 2 bases from V and 6 bases from J, the junction contained 4 bases not matched to a gene. From germline, CDR1 is SGHTA and CDR2 FQGNSA. Here the CDR3 DNA reads TGTGCCAGCAGCTTAAGCGGGGTGGCCGAGCAGTACTTC. Its translation: CASSLSGVAEQYF.

The gene calls are TRBV6-5 and TRBJ2-2; 7 nucleotides align to TRBD1. This CDR3 contains 15 residues. Trimming took 6 bases from V and 3 from J; bases not matched to a gene: 7. Looked up from germline, CDR1 is MNHEY and CDR2 is SVGAGI. In DNA form, the CDR3 reads TGTGCCAGCAGAAAGACAGGGTTGGACACCGGGGAGCTGTTTTTT. Protein: CASRKTGLDTGELFF.